This record concerns one T cell receptor beta chain sequence. Its target is not known. This record belongs to a study of T cell responses to AZD1222 COVID-19 vaccine. General study results and limits: There were mostly white British donors and more females than males, and clonal diversity was possibly underestimated.

This CDR3 contains 12 residues. Germline CDR1 and CDR2: LGHDT and YNNKEL (reference sequence). Trimming took off 8 bases at V and 15 bases at J, with 20 bases between the two ends. This table comes from immunoSEQ multiplex PCR, and its TCRdb copy is limited to in-frame clones, with some not included. The sample holds 90,000 to 120,000 clones, around 90% seen once. Sequences were derived from peripheral blood, sampled on day 0 of AZD1222 vaccination. The receptor was isolated from an adult in good health. The chain carries TRBV3-1 (or the pseudogene TRBV3-2) and TRBJ1-5; D not resolved. CDR3 protein: CASRPPSGQLHF. The CDR3 DNA sequence: TGTGCCAGCCGTCCACCGTCTGGTCAGCTGCATTTT.